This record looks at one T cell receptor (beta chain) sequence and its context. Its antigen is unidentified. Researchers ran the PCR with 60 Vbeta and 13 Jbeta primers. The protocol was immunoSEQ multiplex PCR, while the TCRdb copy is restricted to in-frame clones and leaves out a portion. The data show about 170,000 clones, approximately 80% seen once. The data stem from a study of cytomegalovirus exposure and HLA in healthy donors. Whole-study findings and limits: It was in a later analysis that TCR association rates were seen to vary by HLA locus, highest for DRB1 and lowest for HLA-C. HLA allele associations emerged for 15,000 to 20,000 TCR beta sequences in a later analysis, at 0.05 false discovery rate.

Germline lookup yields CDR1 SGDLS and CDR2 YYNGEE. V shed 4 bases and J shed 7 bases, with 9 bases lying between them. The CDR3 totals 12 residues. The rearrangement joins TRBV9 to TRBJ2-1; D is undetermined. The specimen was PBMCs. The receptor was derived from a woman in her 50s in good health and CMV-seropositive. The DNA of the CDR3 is TGTGCCAGCAGCAAAATCGGGAATGAGCAGTTCTTC. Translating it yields CASSKIGNEQFF.